One TCR beta chain is described in this entry. What it recognizes is unknown. From the graft tissue, intraepithelial and lamina propria lymphocytes were released through processing. The V and J ends lost 4 bases and 7 bases respectively, with 19 bases between them. The length of the CDR3 is 15 residues. Looked up from germline, CDR1 is SEHNR and CDR2 is FQNEAQ (reference sequence). Assay used: immunoSEQ multiplex PCR; TCRdb lists only in-frame clones, some missing. The table lists 15,000 to 25,000 clones, approximately 79% of them singletons. These data belong to a study of graft-versus-host responses after intestinal transplantation. Across the study: The whole recipient group had anti-thymocyte globulin induction followed by tacrolimus and steroids for two to three years.

General study results and limits: Some patients had graft-donor T cell macrochimerism. In their allografts, the ratios of graft-versus-host to host-versus-graft T cell clones were high.

The specimen was ileum tissue, collected approximately 20 days after intestinal transplant. The source of this sequence is a human patient who received an intestinal transplant, so some T cells may come from the graft donor. The chain uses TRBV7-9 and TRBJ2-5; D not resolved. The CDR3 is CASSSERPTGWTQYF. The CDR3 coding sequence is TGTGCCAGCAGCTCGGAACGGCCGACCGGGTGGACCCAGTACTTC.